These T cell receptor beta chains were read from a single sample in a study of blood T cell repertoires in COVID-19. TCRdb's table, derived via immunoSEQ multiplex PCR, lists solely in-frame clones and lacks some. Of about 140,000 clones listed, approximately 85% are singletons. Sequenced sample: peripheral blood. These receptors came from a man in his 70s with acute or convalescent COVID-19. The CDR3 runs from the conserved cysteine through the conserved F or W. Each record gives: CDR3 DNA, CDR3 protein, V gene, clone size, J gene, D gene. D genes are given only for firm matches. Size is omitted from some rows. Given values are once, few, many or a class for expanded clones.

TGTGCCATCAGTGAGCGAGGGAACACTGAAGCTTTCTTT	CAISERGNTEAFF	TRBV10-3	.	TRBJ1-1	.
TGTGCCAGCAGCGCAACCGGGACAGGGGTGGAAAAACTGTTTTTT	CASSATGTGVEKLFF	TRBV9	.	TRBJ1-4	TRBD1
TGTGCCAGTAGTTCAGAAGTGAACACTGAAGCTTTCTTT	CASSSEVNTEAFF	TRBV19	.	TRBJ1-1	.
TGCGCCAGCAGCTTGTCCTTTGGGGAGGGACAGGGCGACACCGGGGAGCTGTTTTTT	CASSLSFGEGQGDTGELFF	TRBV5-1	.	TRBJ2-2	TRBD1
TGTGCCAGCAGCTTGTGGGCAGATAGCAATCAGCCCCAGCATTTT	CASSLWADSNQPQHF	TRBV5-6	.	TRBJ1-5	.
TGTGCCAGTAGTATAATGGTAGCGGGGGGAAACAATGAGCAGTTCTTC	CASSIMVAGGNNEQFF	TRBV19	.	TRBJ2-1	TRBD2
TGTGCCAGCAGTGAATGGGGAGCCTACGAGCAGTACTTC	CASSEWGAYEQYF	TRBV6-1	once	TRBJ2-7	.
TGTGCCAGCAGTCGACAGGGTTCCTATGGCTACACCTTC	CASSRQGSYGYTF	TRBV3-1/TRBV3-2	.	TRBJ1-2	TRBD1
TGTGCCAGTAGTCTCCTGAGGGACACTGAAGCTTTCTTT	CASSLLRDTEAFF	TRBV19	.	TRBJ1-1	.
TGTGCCAGCAGCTCTCCAGGAATCCCTGAAGCTTTCTTT	CASSSPGIPEAFF	TRBV7-8	.	TRBJ1-1	.
TGCGCCAGCAGCCAGGGACAGATCAACACTGAAGCTTTCTTT	CASSQGQINTEAFF	TRBV10-1	.	TRBJ1-1	TRBD1
TGTGCCAGCAGTTCCACAGGGTATGGCTACACCTTC	CASSSTGYGYTF	TRBV28	.	TRBJ1-2	.
TGTGCCAGTAGTGTACAGGGGTTCGCCTATGGCTACACCTTC	CASSVQGFAYGYTF	TRBV19	once	TRBJ1-2	TRBD1
TGCGCCAGCAGCTTGGGGGCGTCGCGCCATGAGCAGTTCTTC	CASSLGASRHEQFF	TRBV5-1	.	TRBJ2-1	.
TGTGCCAGTAGTACACAGGGCGGCCCCTACGAGCAGTACTTC	CASSTQGGPYEQYF	TRBV19	.	TRBJ2-7	.
TGTGCCAGCAGCGCCCGGGACAGGCCTTACTACGAGCAGTACTTC	CASSARDRPYYEQYF	TRBV5-5	.	TRBJ2-7	TRBD1
TGTGCCGTCGGGAGGAACACCGGGGAGCTGTTTTTT	CAVGRNTGELFF	TRBV12-3/TRBV12-4	.	TRBJ2-2	.
TGTGCCAGCAGCTTACCCGGCAATGAGCAGTTCTTC	CASSLPGNEQFF	TRBV7-2	.	TRBJ2-1	.
TGTGCCTGGAGACCTCGGACAGGGGGCGAGTACGAGCAGTACTTC	CAWRPRTGGEYEQYF	TRBV30	.	TRBJ2-7	TRBD1
TGTGCCAGCAGTGCCGGGACAGGGGTTAACACCGGGGAGCTGTTTTTT	CASSAGTGVNTGELFF	TRBV6-1	.	TRBJ2-2	TRBD1
TGTGCCAGCAGCCAATACACCACCCCTAGCACAGATACGCAGTATTTT	CASSQYTTPSTDTQYF	TRBV7-9	.	TRBJ2-3	.
TGTGCCAGCTCACTAGGAGGGGCTGACACAGATACGCAGTATTTT	CASSLGGADTDTQYF	TRBV18	.	TRBJ2-3	.
TGTGCCAGTAGTATTTGGGCAACAAATAATTCACCCCTCCACTTT	CASSIWATNNSPLHF	TRBV19	.	TRBJ1-6	.
TGTGCCAGCAGCTCCGAGTTCTATGGCTACACCTTC	CASSSEFYGYTF	TRBV2	.	TRBJ1-2	.
TGTGCCAGTAGGCCTACCCACTACAATGAGCAGTTCTTC	CASRPTHYNEQFF	TRBV19	.	TRBJ2-1	.
TGTGCCACCAGTGATAGACAGCCGGGCCGGAATGAGCAGTTCTTC	CATSDRQPGRNEQFF	TRBV24-1	.	TRBJ2-1	.
TGTGCCAGCAGCCTTAGCGGGAGCCCCTACAATGAGCAGTTCTTC	CASSLSGSPYNEQFF	TRBV5-5	.	TRBJ2-1	TRBD2
TGTGCCAGCAGCGCGGGTACAGGGGGCCTCACCTACGAGCAGTACTTC	CASSAGTGGLTYEQYF	TRBV5-5	few	TRBJ2-7	TRBD1
TGTGCCAGCAGCTTTACAGGGACTGGGGCCAACGTCCTGACTTTC	CASSFTGTGANVLTF	TRBV7-3	.	TRBJ2-6	.
TGTGCCAGCAGGGACCCGGGACAGGGTAACACTGAAGCTTTCTTT	CASRDPGQGNTEAFF	TRBV28	.	TRBJ1-1	TRBD1
TGTGCCAGCAGCCAAAAAGCCTCCAAGGGCGGGGGAGAGACCCAGTACTTC	CASSQKASKGGGETQYF	TRBV3-1/TRBV3-2	few	TRBJ2-5	TRBD2
TGTGCCAGCAGCCAGCGGACAGGGTTAAATGAAAAACTGTTTTTT	CASSQRTGLNEKLFF	TRBV3-1/TRBV3-2	once	TRBJ1-4	TRBD1
TGCAGCGTCGGTGGGGGGGGAGGAGAAAAACTGTTTTTT	CSVGGGGGEKLFF	TRBV29-1	.	TRBJ1-4	.
TGTGCCAGCAGAACTCAGACAGGGGGCTCTGGCTACACCTTC	CASRTQTGGSGYTF	TRBV28	once	TRBJ1-2	TRBD1
TGTGCCAGCAGCCAAGGGGTCCTGGGACTCCAGGATTATGGGCAGTTCTTC	CASSQGVLGLQDYGQFF	TRBV3-1/TRBV3-2	.	TRBJ2-1	.
TGTGCCAGCAGCTTATATACAGGGGGTTACACTGAAGCTTTCTTT	CASSLYTGGYTEAFF	TRBV7-9	.	TRBJ1-1	TRBD1
TGTGCCAGCAGTTTAGGTCTTTATGAAGCTTTCTTT	CASSLGLYEAFF	TRBV12-3/TRBV12-4	.	TRBJ1-1	.
TGTGCCAGCAGCCTTGACAGGGGGAGCACAGATACGCAGTATTTT	CASSLDRGSTDTQYF	TRBV7-6	.	TRBJ2-3	TRBD1
TGTGCCAGCAGCCGACAGGGGGGGAGGGCTGAAGCTTTCTTT	CASSRQGGRAEAFF	TRBV7-9	.	TRBJ1-1	TRBD1
TGTGCCTGGAGTGTACAACCCCCGGGACTAGCGGGGAACACCGGGGAGCTGTTTTTT	CAWSVQPPGLAGNTGELFF	TRBV30	.	TRBJ2-2	TRBD2
TGTGCCAGCAGCTTAGTTCCAGGGATGACTGAAGCTTTCTTT	CASSLVPGMTEAFF	TRBV11-1	.	TRBJ1-1	.
TGTGCCAGCTCTCGACTAGCGGGAGGCACAGATACGCAGTATTTT	CASSRLAGGTDTQYF	TRBV18	.	TRBJ2-3	TRBD2
TGTGCCAGCTCACCTACCAGGGGACTAGCGGGCGTCACAGATACGCAGTATTTT	CASSPTRGLAGVTDTQYF	TRBV18	once	TRBJ2-3	TRBD2
TGTGCCACCAGTGATCCTATAATTTCCCTCGGGGAAAAACTGTTTTTT	CATSDPIISLGEKLFF	TRBV24-1	.	TRBJ1-4	.
TGTGCCAGCAGCCAAGAGTACGATCTAAACTACGAGCAGTACTTC	CASSQEYDLNYEQYF	TRBV3-1/TRBV3-2	.	TRBJ2-7	.
TGTGCCAGCAGCCCTTGGACAGACTCTGGAAACACCATATATTTT	CASSPWTDSGNTIYF	TRBV3-1/TRBV3-2	.	TRBJ1-3	.
TGTGCCAGCAGCTTATCGACTAGCGGGACTCGCTACGAGCAGTACTTC	CASSLSTSGTRYEQYF	TRBV11-2	.	TRBJ2-7	TRBD2
TGCGCCAGCAGCCGGGGGTCCGACAACTATGGCTACACCTTC	CASSRGSDNYGYTF	TRBV5-1	.	TRBJ1-2	.
TGTGCTAGTGGTCCCTACGACTCCTACAATGAGCAGTTCTTC	CASGPYDSYNEQFF	TRBV12-5	.	TRBJ2-1	.
TGTGCCAGCTGCGGGGCAGGGGGCCAACACGAGACCCAGTACTTC	CASCGAGGQHETQYF	TRBV28	.	TRBJ2-5	TRBD1
TGTGCCAGTAGTATCTCGGGCACAGATACGCAGTATTTT	CASSISGTDTQYF	TRBV19	.	TRBJ2-3	.
TGTGCCAGTAGTATCGGGGGGGACCCAGATACGCAGTATTTT	CASSIGGDPDTQYF	TRBV19	once	TRBJ2-3	TRBD2